This TCR beta chain is from a study of OX40 agonist ivuxolimab in advanced cancers. As for the study in general: From roughly 23 to 90 years was the age range, with a mean of approximately 58 years, and about 83% were male.

This table comes from immunoSEQ multiplex PCR, and its TCRdb copy is limited to in-frame clones, with some not included. The sample has tens of thousands of clones; about 83% are singletons. By share of the sample, this clone is medium-sized. Its antigen is unknown. Autoimmune disease history or systemic immunosuppression led to patients being barred. Study-level points and caveats: Low normalized T-cell clonal expansion was also seen in some nonresponders.

Trimming cost V 5 bases and J 5 bases, with 6 bases left between them. The CDR3 runs to 11 residues. Germline V lookup: CDR1 SGHTA, CDR2 FQGNSA. The chain is built from TRBV7-2 and TRBJ2-5, with a possible D match to TRBD2 (5 bases). The sample consisted of CD4+ or CD8+ T cells sorted from blood, taken in a trial of the OX40 agonist ivuxolimab. This clonotype was obtained from an adult with an advanced solid tumor such as melanoma, head and neck, liver or kidney cancer. CDR3 sequence: CASSERETQYF. The CDR3 DNA reads as TGTGCCAGCAGCGAGCGGGAGACCCAGTACTTC.